This T cell receptor beta chain was identified during a study of blood T cell repertoires in COVID-19. Study details: Researchers got acute and convalescent COVID-19 samples from the United States, Italy and Spain.

Original methodology: Estimates of nucleated cell counts were drawn from the amplification of reference gene primers. The protocol was immunoSEQ multiplex PCR, while the TCRdb copy is restricted to in-frame clones and leaves out a portion. V, J and clone size are taken as reported in that table, and D and trimming were inferred from the DNA itself. The sample holds approximately 200,000 clones, 80% to 90% seen once. This clone showed up just once. Germline V gene sequence: CDR1 MDHEN, CDR2 SYDVKM. The CDR3 contains 15 residues. Trimming stripped 10 bases from V and 2 bases from J, with 15 bases between.

The gene calls are TRBV28 and TRBJ1-6; possible D gene TRBD1, 5 bases. The source is a human donor with active or convalescent COVID-19. The donor label of this sample is uncertain. Source material: peripheral blood. The CDR3 sequence: CATSQGVTYNSPLHF. The DNA of the CDR3 is TGTGCCACCTCCCAGGGTGTTACCTATAATTCACCCCTCCACTTT.